The source of this T cell receptor beta chain is a study of CD8 T cells in Susac syndrome. The sample holds one count of this clonotype. Its antigen remains unknown. RNA in amounts of roughly 0.5 to 1 ug was reverse transcribed with random hexamers. The method of amplification for TCR beta CDR3 was immunoSEQ multiplex PCR, covering 54 Vbeta and 13 Jbeta. TCRdb re-analysed the immunoSEQ multiplex PCR reads in MiXCR, keeping a single row per CDR3 protein. The sample carries about 200,000 distinct CDR3 sequences, 95% recorded once. Regarding the study as a whole: By the study's own acknowledgment, its TCR sequencing and HLA analysis included relatively few individuals.

Controls were drawn from healthy donors and were matched for age and sex. TEMRA cells were FACS-enriched, with CD8+ and CD4+ T cells isolated negatively. CDR3 length equals 12 residues. V was clipped by 6 bases and J by 4 bases, with 12 bases between them. CDR1 and CDR2 (germline): GTSNPN, SVGIG (reference sequence). V and J are TRBV30 and TRBJ1-2; a possible D gene is TRBD1 (6 bases). The origin of this receptor is a human donor in good health. The sample was CD4+ T cells from PBMCs. In DNA form, the CDR3 reads TGTGCCTGCCGGGACATTGGCTATGGCTACACCTTC. Protein product: CACRDIGYGYTF.